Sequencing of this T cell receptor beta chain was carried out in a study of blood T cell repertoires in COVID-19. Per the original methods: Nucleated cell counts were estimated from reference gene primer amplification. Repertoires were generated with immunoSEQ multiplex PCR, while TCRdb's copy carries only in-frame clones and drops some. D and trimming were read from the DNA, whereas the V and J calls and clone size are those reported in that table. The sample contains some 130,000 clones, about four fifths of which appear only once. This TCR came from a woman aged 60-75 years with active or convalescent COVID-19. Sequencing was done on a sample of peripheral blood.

The CDR3 region has the DNA TGCGCCAGCAGCTTCGGACTAGCGGGAGCCGGACTTCTCTACGAGCAGTACTTC. Translated: CASSFGLAGAGLLYEQYF. The genes are TRBV5-1 and TRBJ2-7; 13 bases map to TRBD2. Germline V lookup: CDR1 SGHRS, CDR2 YFSETQ. Unmatched junction bases numbered 11, after V lost 2 bases and J lost 3 bases. CDR3 length: 18 residues.